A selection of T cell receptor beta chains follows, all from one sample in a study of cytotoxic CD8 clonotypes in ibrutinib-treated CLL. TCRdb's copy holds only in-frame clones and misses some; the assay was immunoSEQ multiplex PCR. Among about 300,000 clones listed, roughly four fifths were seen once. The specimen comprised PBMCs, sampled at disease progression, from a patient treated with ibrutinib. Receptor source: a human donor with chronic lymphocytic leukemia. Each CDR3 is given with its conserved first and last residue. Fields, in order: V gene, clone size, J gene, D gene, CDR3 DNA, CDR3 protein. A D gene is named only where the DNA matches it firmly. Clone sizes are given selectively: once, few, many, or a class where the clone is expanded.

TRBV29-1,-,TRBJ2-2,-,TGCAGCGTAAAAACAGGCGGGGCGAACTCCCCCGGGGAGCTGTTTTTT,CSVKTGGANSPGELFF
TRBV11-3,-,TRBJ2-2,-,TGTGCCAGCAGCTTAGCCAGGTCCGGAACCGGGGAGCTGTTTTTT,CASSLARSGTGELFF
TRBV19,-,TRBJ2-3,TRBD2,TGTGCCAGTAGTGGGACTAGCGGGGGTCTTCGTTCAGATACGCAGTATTTT,CASSGTSGGLRSDTQYF
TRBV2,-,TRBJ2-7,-,TGTGCCAGCAGTGTGGGTAAATCGACTAGTTTC,CASSVGKSTSF
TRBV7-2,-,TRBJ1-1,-,TGTGCCAGCAGCTTAAGGACGACTGAAGCTTTCTTT,CASSLRTTEAFF
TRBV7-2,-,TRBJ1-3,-,TGTGCCAGCAGCCTCTCACCGACATCATCTGGAAACACCATATATTTT,CASSLSPTSSGNTIYF
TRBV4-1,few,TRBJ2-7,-,TGCGCCAGCAGCCTAGGGGGTAATACCTACGAGCAGTACTTC,CASSLGGNTYEQYF
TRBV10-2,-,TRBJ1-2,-,TGCGCCAGCAGTGAGTCGTATTGGGCACCTTATGGCTACACCTTC,CASSESYWAPYGYTF
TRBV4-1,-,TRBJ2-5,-,TGCGCCAGCAGCTGGCTAGCGACCGGGGAGGAGACCCAGTACTTC,CASSWLATGEETQYF
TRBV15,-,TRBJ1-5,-,TGTGCCACCAGCCCCCGACAGTTCAATCAGCCCCAGCATTTT,CATSPRQFNQPQHF
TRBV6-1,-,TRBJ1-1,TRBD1,TGTGCCAGCAGTCAAGCCTTACAGGGGACCATGAACACTGAAGCTTTCTTT,CASSQALQGTMNTEAFF
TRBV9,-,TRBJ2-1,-,TGTGCCAGCAGCGTAGGTCTCCTAATTGGAGGGGGGCAGTTCTTC,CASSVGLLIGGGQFF
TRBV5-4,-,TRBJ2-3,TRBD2,TGTGCCAGCAGCTTTGACCGACTAGCGGGGGGTTTGGATACGCAGTATTTT,CASSFDRLAGGLDTQYF
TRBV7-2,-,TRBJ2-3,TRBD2,TGTGCCAGCAGTGTGACTAGCGGCACAGATACGCAGTATTTT,CASSVTSGTDTQYF
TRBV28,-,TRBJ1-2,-,TGTGCCAGCAGTTTTACCGAGGTTGTGGGGCGCGACTATGGCTACACCTTC,CASSFTEVVGRDYGYTF
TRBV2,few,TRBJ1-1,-,TGTGCCATCAGGGTCAACACTGAAGCTTTCTTT,CAIRVNTEAFF
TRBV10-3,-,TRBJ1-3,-,TGTGCCATCAGTCCAGGGACGGCCATTGGAAACACCATATATTTT,CAISPGTAIGNTIYF
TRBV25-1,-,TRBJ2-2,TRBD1,TGTGCCAGCCACAGGGGGTCGAACACCGGGGAGCTGTTTTTT,CASHRGSNTGELFF
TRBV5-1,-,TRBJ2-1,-,TGCGCCAGCAGCTTGGACCGAACCGTGGGTCTGCAGTTCTTC,CASSLDRTVGLQFF
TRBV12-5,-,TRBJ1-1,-,TGTGCTAGTGGTTTGGGGTGGACACCGAACACTGAAGCTTTCTTT,CASGLGWTPNTEAFF
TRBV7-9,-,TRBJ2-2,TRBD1,TGTGCCAGCAGCATGAGAACGGGACAGGGTCCCGGGGAGCTGTTTTTT,CASSMRTGQGPGELFF
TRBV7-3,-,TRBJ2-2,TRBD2,TGTGCCAGCAGCCTAAATAGCGGGAGGGCCCGTGACGGGGAGCTGTTTTTT,CASSLNSGRARDGELFF